The present T cell receptor beta chain was sequenced within a study of T cell repertoires in cytomegalovirus infection. In the study overall: Indications of both CMV infection and matching HLA type were provided by public TCR beta signatures. Study observations and caveats: Frequencies of public TCR beta families were cumulated, and this identified carriers of CMV plus the relevant HLA. HLA-C-restricted CMV-specific TCR beta clonotypes were dominant in the ex vivo response.

As regards this clonotype: Its matching antigen is unknown.

Deletions cut 4 bases from V and 5 bases from J, with 11 bases between. The CDR3 contains 13 residues. TCRdb analysed the reads with MiXCR anew, one entry per CDR3 protein. The data show 750,000 to 900,000 distinct CDR3 sequences, with roughly 28% seen just once and roughly 14% held by the top ten. The receptor comes from a human donor in good health (CMV status not recorded). Some clones in this sample may be carry-over from other donors' samples. V is TRBV12-3 or TRBV12-4 and J is TRBJ1-2; D not resolved. This sample comprised cultured CD8+ T cells from PBMCs, obtained from culture after CMV antigen stimulation. The CDR3 region is CASSSPDEYGYTF. As DNA, the CDR3 is TGTGCCAGCAGTTCGCCGGACGAATATGGCTACACCTTC.